This T cell receptor beta chain was recorded in a study of cytomegalovirus exposure and HLA in healthy donors. The PCR contained 60 Vbeta and 13 Jbeta primers. The repertoire was sequenced with immunoSEQ multiplex PCR; TCRdb's copy has only in-frame clones and lacks some. The sample includes approximately 93,000 clones, 79% of them seen just once. The germline CDR1 and CDR2 sequences are MNHNY and SVGAGI (reference sequence). The V end was cut by 7 bases, the J end by 2 bases, with 18 bases between. The length of the CDR3 is 15 residues. Sequencing was carried out using PBMCs. The TCR was taken from a male donor in good health and CMV-seropositive. The J gene is TRBJ2-7, the V gene TRBV6-6; D possibly corresponds to TRBD1 (5 bases). The CDR3 region is CASTPAPEGAYEQYF. CDR3 DNA sequence: TGTGCCAGCACCCCAGCCCCGGAAGGGGCCTACGAGCAGTACTTC.